This is a list of T cell receptor beta chains from one sample in a study of blood T cell repertoires in COVID-19. Generated by immunoSEQ multiplex PCR, the TCRdb table keeps only in-frame clones and is missing some. The data contain 80,000 to 95,000 clones, more than 70% of them singletons. The sequencing input was peripheral blood. All receptors come from a woman of 80 years or more in a cohort sampled during active or convalescent COVID-19. Both conserved end residues are part of each CDR3. Each record gives: clone size, J gene, D gene, V gene, CDR3 protein, CDR3 DNA. D genes are given only for firm matches. Not every row has a clone size; where given, it reads once, few, many or a size class.

>few|TRBJ1-2|-|TRBV2
CASSGLAGRGGYTF
TGTGCCAGCAGTGGTCTGGCAGGGAGGGGTGGCTACACCTTC
>-|TRBJ2-1|TRBD1|TRBV5-1
CASSRGTGAISYNEQFF
TGCGCCAGCAGCCGTGGGACAGGGGCAATCTCCTACAATGAGCAGTTCTTC
>-|TRBJ1-3|-|TRBV28
CASSSHSGNTIYF
TGTGCCAGCAGTTCACACTCTGGAAACACCATATATTTT
>-|TRBJ1-2|TRBD1|TRBV11-3
CASSLGGDLGQSYGYTF
TGTGCCAGCAGCTTAGGGGGGGACTTGGGACAGTCCTATGGCTACACCTTC
>-|TRBJ1-5|-|TRBV5-1
CASSLDSANQPQHF
TGCGCCAGCAGCCTCGACAGTGCCAATCAGCCCCAGCATTTT
>-|TRBJ1-5|TRBD1|TRBV12-3/TRBV12-4
CASSLDRGQPQHF
TGTGCCAGCAGTTTAGACAGGGGGCAGCCCCAGCATTTT
>-|TRBJ2-1|TRBD2|TRBV5-1
CASSFTSGSGNEQFF
TGCGCCAGCAGTTTTACTAGCGGGAGCGGCAATGAGCAGTTCTTC
>-|TRBJ1-3|-|TRBV30
CAWTTGSGNTIYF
TGTGCCTGGACTACAGGGTCGGGAAACACCATATATTTT
>-|TRBJ1-6|-|TRBV3-1/TRBV3-2
CASSQGGLDSPLHF
TGTGCCAGCAGCCAGGGCGGGTTGGATTCACCCCTCCACTTT
>-|TRBJ1-4|-|TRBV5-1
CASSFVQPATNEKLFF
TGCGCCAGCAGCTTCGTACAGCCTGCAACTAATGAAAAACTGTTTTTT
>-|TRBJ1-1|-|TRBV30
CAWTPSVVAFF
TGTGCCTGGACCCCATCGGTCGTGGCTTTCTTT
>-|TRBJ1-2|TRBD1|TRBV30
CAWDRGYGYTF
TGTGCCTGGGACAGGGGTTACGGCTACACCTTC
>-|TRBJ2-4|TRBD2|TRBV19
CASSIMERGGKNIQYF
TGTGCCAGTAGTATAATGGAACGGGGGGGCAAAAACATTCAGTACTTC
>-|TRBJ1-1|-|TRBV29-1
CSVDDRYTEAFF
TGCAGCGTCGATGACAGATACACTGAAGCTTTCTTT
>-|TRBJ1-1|-|TRBV11-2
CASSFQTENTEAFF
TGTGCCAGCAGCTTTCAGACAGAGAACACTGAAGCTTTCTTT
>-|TRBJ1-2|-|TRBV11-3
CASSLAQTNYGYTF
TGTGCCAGCAGCTTAGCACAGACTAACTATGGCTACACCTTC
>-|TRBJ1-2|-|TRBV28
CASGQQGPYGYTF
TGTGCCAGCGGCCAACAGGGACCCTATGGCTACACCTTC
>-|TRBJ2-2|TRBD2|TRBV7-2
CASTGTSGLNTGELFF
TGTGCCAGCACCGGGACTAGCGGGCTGAACACCGGGGAGCTGTTTTTT
>-|TRBJ1-1|-|TRBV5-8
CASSLTGAEAFF
TGTGCCAGCAGCTTAACAGGAGCTGAAGCTTTCTTT
>-|TRBJ2-1|TRBD2|TRBV5-1
CASSLAPSGRDNEQFF
TGCGCCAGCAGCTTGGCGCCTAGCGGGAGGGACAATGAGCAGTTCTTC
>-|TRBJ1-5|TRBD1|TRBV2
CASSYDRDSNQPQHF
TGTGCCAGCAGTTATGACAGGGATAGCAATCAGCCCCAGCATTTT
>-|TRBJ1-2|TRBD1|TRBV11-3
CASSLRTGAYTF
TGTGCCAGCAGCTTAAGGACAGGGGCCTACACCTTC
>-|TRBJ1-4|TRBD1|TRBV19
CASSIRTGTNEKLFF
TGTGCCAGTAGTATCCGGACAGGGACTAATGAAAAACTGTTTTTT
>-|TRBJ2-3|-|TRBV9
CASSVASSSTDTQYF
TGTGCCAGCAGCGTAGCTAGCAGCAGCACAGATACGCAGTATTTT
>-|TRBJ1-6|-|TRBV5-6
CASSTGFRALHF
TGTGCCAGCAGCACCGGATTCAGGGCCCTCCACTTT
>-|TRBJ1-4|-|TRBV30
CAWSVTWRVGEKLFF
TGTGCCTGGAGTGTAACGTGGAGGGTAGGGGAAAAACTGTTTTTT
>once|TRBJ2-1|TRBD2|TRBV5-1
CASTPSGAVGNEQFF
TGCGCCAGCACGCCTAGCGGGGCCGTAGGCAATGAGCAGTTCTTC
>-|TRBJ2-1|-|TRBV7-9
CASSFQEEQFF
TGTGCCAGCAGCTTCCAGGAAGAGCAGTTCTTC
>-|TRBJ1-2|-|TRBV11-3
CASSFFPVRGAPTF
TGTGCCAGCAGCTTTTTTCCAGTACGAGGTGCACCCACCTTC
>-|TRBJ2-1|TRBD2|TRBV6-5
CASTVAGGNEQFF
TGTGCCAGCACCGTAGCGGGGGGCAATGAGCAGTTCTTC
>-|TRBJ2-7|-|TRBV2
CASRRDGGSYEQYF
TGTGCCAGCAGGCGGGACGGAGGCTCCTACGAGCAGTACTTC
>-|TRBJ2-2|-|TRBV5-1
CASSRVTGELFF
TGCGCCAGCAGCCGAGTAACCGGGGAGCTGTTTTTT
>-|TRBJ1-5|TRBD1|TRBV20-1
CSASQGDSLQPQHF
TGCAGTGCTAGTCAGGGGGACAGCTTACAGCCCCAGCATTTT
>-|TRBJ2-1|TRBD2|TRBV9
CASSVLTGGPGNEQFF
TGTGCCAGCAGCGTACTAACGGGAGGGCCGGGGAATGAGCAGTTCTTC
>few|TRBJ1-2|-|TRBV2
CASEPTTGNYGYTF
TGTGCCAGCGAGCCCACCACGGGAAACTATGGCTACACCTTC
>-|TRBJ2-5|-|TRBV3-1/TRBV3-2
CASSQTSQETQYF
TGTGCCAGCAGCCAAACATCCCAAGAGACCCAGTACTTC
>-|TRBJ2-1|TRBD2|TRBV15
CATSRAEGLGHNEQFF
TGTGCCACCAGCAGAGCCGAGGGACTAGGGCACAATGAGCAGTTCTTC
>-|TRBJ2-3|TRBD2|TRBV5-4
CASSLAGMTDTQYF
TGTGCCAGCAGCCTAGCGGGGATGACAGATACGCAGTATTTT